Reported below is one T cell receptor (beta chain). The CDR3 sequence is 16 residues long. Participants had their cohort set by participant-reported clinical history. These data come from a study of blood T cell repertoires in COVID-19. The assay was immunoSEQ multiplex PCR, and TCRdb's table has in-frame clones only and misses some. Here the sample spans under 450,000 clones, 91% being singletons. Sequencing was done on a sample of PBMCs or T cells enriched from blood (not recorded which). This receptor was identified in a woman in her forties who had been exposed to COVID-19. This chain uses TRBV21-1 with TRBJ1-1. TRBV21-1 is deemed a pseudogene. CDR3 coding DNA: TGTGCCAGCAGCTCGCTTTATGGGGGGATGAACACTGAAGCTTTCTTT. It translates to CASSSLYGGMNTEAFF.